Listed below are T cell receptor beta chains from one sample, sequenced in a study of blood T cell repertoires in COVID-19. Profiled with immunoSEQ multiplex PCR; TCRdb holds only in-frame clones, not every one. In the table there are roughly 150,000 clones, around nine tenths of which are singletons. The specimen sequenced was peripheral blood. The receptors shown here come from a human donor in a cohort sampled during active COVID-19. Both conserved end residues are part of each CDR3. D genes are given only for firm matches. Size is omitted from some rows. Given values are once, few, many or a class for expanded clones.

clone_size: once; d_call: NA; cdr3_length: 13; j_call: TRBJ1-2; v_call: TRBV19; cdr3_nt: TGTGCCAGCAGGGGCCCTCTTAACTATGGCTACACCTTC; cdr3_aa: CASRGPLNYGYTF
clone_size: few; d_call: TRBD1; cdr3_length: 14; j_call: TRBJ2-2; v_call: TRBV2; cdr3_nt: TGTGCCAGCAGGGGGACAGGGCACACCGGGGAGCTGTTTTTT; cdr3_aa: CASRGTGHTGELFF
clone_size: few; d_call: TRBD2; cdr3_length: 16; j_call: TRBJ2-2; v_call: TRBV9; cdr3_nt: TGTGCCAGCAGCGCGACTAGCGGGAGGAGGACCGGGGAGCTGTTTTTT; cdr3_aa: CASSATSGRRTGELFF
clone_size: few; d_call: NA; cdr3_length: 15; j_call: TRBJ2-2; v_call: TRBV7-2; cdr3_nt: TGTGCCAGCAGCTTGCTTGGGGGGACCACCGGGGAGCTGTTTTTT; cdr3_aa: CASSLLGGTTGELFF
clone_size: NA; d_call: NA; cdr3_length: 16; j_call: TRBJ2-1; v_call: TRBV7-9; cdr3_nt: TGTGCCAGCAGCGGGGTAGCGGCGTATTCAAACAATGAGCAGTTCTTC; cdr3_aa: CASSGVAAYSNNEQFF
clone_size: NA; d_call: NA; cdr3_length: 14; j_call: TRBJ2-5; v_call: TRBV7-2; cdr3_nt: TGTGCCAGCAGCCCAGGACAGATCCAAGAGACCCAGTACTTC; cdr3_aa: CASSPGQIQETQYF
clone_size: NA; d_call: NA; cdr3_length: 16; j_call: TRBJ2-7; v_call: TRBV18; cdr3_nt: TGTGCCAGCTCACCCCGAAGTCCAGGGGCGACTTACGAGCAGTACTTC; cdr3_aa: CASSPRSPGATYEQYF
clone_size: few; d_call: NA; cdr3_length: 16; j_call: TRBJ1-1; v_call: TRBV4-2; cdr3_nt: TGTGCCAGCAGCCAAGAGGCGGAGGGCGCGAGCACTGAAGCTTTCTTT; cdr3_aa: CASSQEAEGASTEAFF
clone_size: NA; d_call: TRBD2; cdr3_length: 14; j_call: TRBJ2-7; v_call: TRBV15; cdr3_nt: TGTGCCACCAGCAGAGATCGGCGGGAGGGGCCTCAGTACTTC; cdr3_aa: CATSRDRREGPQYF
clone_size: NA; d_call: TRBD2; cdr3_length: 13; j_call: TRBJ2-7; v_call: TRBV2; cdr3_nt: TGTGCCAGTCGGACTAGCGGGGCCCGCGAGCAGTACTTC; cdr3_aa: CASRTSGAREQYF
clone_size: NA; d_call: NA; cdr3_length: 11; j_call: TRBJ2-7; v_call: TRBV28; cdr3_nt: TGTGCCAGCAGCGGCCCTAGAGAGCAGTACTTC; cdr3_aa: CASSGPREQYF
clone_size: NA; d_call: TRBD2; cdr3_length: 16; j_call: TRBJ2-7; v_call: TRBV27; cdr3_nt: TGTGCCAGCAGTTCCCTACTAGCGGGGTCAACCTACGAGCAGTACTTC; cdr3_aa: CASSSLLAGSTYEQYF
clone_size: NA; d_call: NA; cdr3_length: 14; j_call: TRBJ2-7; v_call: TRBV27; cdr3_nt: TGTGCCAGCAGTCGCCCCGGACAGCCCTACGAGCAGTACTTC; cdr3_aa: CASSRPGQPYEQYF
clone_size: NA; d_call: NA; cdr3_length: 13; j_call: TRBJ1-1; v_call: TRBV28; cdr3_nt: TGTGCCAGCAGTTTATTTCGGGAGAAGGAAGCTTTCTTT; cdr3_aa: CASSLFREKEAFF
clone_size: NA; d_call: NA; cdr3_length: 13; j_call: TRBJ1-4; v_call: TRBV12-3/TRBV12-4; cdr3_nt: TGTGCCAGCAGTCAACGCCCGGGGGAAAAACTGTTTTTT; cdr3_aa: CASSQRPGEKLFF
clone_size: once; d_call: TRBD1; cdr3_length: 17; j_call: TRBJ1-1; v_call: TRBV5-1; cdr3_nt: TGCGCCAGCAGCTTGGATGGGACAGGATTTTCAGCCACTGAAGCTTTCTTT; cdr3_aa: CASSLDGTGFSATEAFF
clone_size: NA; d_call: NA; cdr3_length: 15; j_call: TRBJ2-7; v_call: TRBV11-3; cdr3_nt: TGTGCCAGCAGCCTACTACTGGACAGAACCTACGAGCAGTACTTC; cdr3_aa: CASSLLLDRTYEQYF
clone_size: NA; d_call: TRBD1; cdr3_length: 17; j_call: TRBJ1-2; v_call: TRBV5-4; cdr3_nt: TGTGCCAGCAGCTTCGGACAGGGGGGCGTCCCCCACTATGGCTACACCTTC; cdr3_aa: CASSFGQGGVPHYGYTF
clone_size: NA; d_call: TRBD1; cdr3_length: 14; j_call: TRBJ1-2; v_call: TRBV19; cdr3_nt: TGTGCCAGTAGTAGCCCGGACAGGGCCTATGGCTACACCTTC; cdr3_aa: CASSSPDRAYGYTF
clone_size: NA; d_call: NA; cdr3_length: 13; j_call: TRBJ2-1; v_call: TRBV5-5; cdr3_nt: TGTGCCAGCAGCTTGGTTCCACTCAATGAGCAGTTCTTC; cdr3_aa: CASSLVPLNEQFF
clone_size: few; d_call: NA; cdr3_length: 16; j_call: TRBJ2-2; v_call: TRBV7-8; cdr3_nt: TGTGCCAGCAGCCTCGGACTCCTCTCCGTCACCGGGGAGCTGTTTTTT; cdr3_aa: CASSLGLLSVTGELFF
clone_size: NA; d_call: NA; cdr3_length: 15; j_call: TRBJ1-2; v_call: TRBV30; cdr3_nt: TGTGCCTGGAGTGTCCCTCGACAGGCCCTCTATGGCTACACCTTC; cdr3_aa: CAWSVPRQALYGYTF
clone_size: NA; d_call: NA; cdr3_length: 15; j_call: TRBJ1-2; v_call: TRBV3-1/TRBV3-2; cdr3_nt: TGTGCCAGCAGCCAAGGGGCTATTTCGGGGTATGGCTACACCTTC; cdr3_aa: CASSQGAISGYGYTF
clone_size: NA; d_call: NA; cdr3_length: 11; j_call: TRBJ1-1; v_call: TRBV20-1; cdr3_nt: TGCAGTGCCCAGAGGGACACTGAAGCTTTCTTT; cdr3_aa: CSAQRDTEAFF
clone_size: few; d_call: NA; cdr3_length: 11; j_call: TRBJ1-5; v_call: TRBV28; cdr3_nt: TGTGCCAGCAGCCTAAATCAGCCCCAGCATTTT; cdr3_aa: CASSLNQPQHF
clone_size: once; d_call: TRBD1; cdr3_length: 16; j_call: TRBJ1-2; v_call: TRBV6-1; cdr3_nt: TGTGCCAGCAGTGACTGGACAGGGGGTTTTGACTATGGCTACACCTTC; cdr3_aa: CASSDWTGGFDYGYTF
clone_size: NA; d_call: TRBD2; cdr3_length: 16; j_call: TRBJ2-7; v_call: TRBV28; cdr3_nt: TGTGCCAGCAGCTACCTAGCGGTCTTATCCTCCTACGAGCAGTACTTC; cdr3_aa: CASSYLAVLSSYEQYF
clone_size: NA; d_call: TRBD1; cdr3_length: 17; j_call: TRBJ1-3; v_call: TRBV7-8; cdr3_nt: TGTGCCAGCAGCTTTACGGACAGGGTAGGTCCCGGAAACACCATATATTTT; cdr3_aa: CASSFTDRVGPGNTIYF
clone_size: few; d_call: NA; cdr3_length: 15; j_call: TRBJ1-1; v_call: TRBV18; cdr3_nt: TGTGCCAGCTCACTGGACAGACTTATGAACACTGAAGCTTTCTTT; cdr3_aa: CASSLDRLMNTEAFF
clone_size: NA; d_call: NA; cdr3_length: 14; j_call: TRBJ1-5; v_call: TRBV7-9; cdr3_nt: TGTGCCAGCAGCTTAGTCGGGGGCAATCAGCCCCAGCATTTT; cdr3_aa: CASSLVGGNQPQHF
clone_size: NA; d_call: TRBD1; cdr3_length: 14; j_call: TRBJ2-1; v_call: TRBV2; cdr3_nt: TGTGCCAGCAGGGGACAGGGTACGGTCAATGAGCAGTTCTTC; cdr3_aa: CASRGQGTVNEQFF
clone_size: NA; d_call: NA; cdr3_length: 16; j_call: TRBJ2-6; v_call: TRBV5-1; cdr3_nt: TGCGCCAGCAGCTTGGGTGCGGAACTCAGGGCCAACGTCCTGACTTTC; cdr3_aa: CASSLGAELRANVLTF
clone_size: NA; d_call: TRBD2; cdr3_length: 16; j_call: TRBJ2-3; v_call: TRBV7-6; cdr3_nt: TGTGCCAGCAGCATAGACTTGACTAGCGGGGGTAGTACGCAGTATTTT; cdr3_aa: CASSIDLTSGGSTQYF
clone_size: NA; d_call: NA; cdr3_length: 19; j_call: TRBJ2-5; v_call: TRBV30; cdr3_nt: TGTGCCTGGAGTAGGGAACTCGGGCGGGGCCCACCTCTCCGAGAGACCCAGTACTTC; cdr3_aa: CAWSRELGRGPPLRETQYF
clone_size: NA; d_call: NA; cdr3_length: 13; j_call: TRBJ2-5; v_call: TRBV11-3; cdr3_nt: TGTGCCAGCAGCCCCCCCCGGGAGGAGACCCAGTACTTC; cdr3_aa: CASSPPREETQYF
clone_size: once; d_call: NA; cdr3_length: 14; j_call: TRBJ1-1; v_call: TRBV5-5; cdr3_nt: TGTGCCAGCAGCTTGCTAGGGGTCGGGGGTGAAGCTTTCTTT; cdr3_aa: CASSLLGVGGEAFF
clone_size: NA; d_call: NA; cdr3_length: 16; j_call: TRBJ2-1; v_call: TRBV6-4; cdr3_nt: TGTGCCAGCAGTGACTCAACTTTGAGCTCCTACAATGAGCAGTTCTTC; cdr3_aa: CASSDSTLSSYNEQFF
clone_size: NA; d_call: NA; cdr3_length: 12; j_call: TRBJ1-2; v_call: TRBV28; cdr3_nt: TGTGCCAGCAGTTGGGGCTTCTATGGCTACACCTTC; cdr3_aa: CASSWGFYGYTF
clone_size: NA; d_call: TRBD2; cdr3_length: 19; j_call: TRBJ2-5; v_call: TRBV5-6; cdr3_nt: TGTGCCAGCAGCTTGTTCCTAGCGGGGGGGCCTCCGTACCAAGAGACCCAGTACTTC; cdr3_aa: CASSLFLAGGPPYQETQYF
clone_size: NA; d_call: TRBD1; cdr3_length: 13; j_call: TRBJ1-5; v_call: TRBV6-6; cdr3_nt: TGTGCCAGCAGTGACAGGGTCCGGCAGCCCCAGCATTTT; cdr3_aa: CASSDRVRQPQHF
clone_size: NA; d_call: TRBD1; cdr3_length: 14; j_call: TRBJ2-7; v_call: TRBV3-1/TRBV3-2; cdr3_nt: TGTGCCAGCAGCCCTGGGACAGGGTCCTACGAGCAGTACTTC; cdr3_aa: CASSPGTGSYEQYF
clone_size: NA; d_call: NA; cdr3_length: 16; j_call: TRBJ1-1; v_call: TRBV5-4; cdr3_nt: TGTGCCAGCAGCTTGGGGAGCCCCTACTTGAACACTGAAGCTTTCTTT; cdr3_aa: CASSLGSPYLNTEAFF
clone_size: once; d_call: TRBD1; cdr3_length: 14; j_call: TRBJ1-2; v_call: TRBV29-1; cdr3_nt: TGCAGCGTTGGAAGGGTCGGACAGGGCAAAGGCTACACCTTC; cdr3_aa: CSVGRVGQGKGYTF
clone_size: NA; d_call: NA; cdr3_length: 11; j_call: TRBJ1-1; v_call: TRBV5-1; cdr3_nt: TGCGCCAGCAGCCGGGGGTTTGAAGCTTTCTTT; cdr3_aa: CASSRGFEAFF
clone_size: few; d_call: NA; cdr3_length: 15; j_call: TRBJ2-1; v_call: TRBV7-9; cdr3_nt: TGTGCCAGCAGCCTAGTATCCGGGACTTACAATGAGCAGTTCTTC; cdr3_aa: CASSLVSGTYNEQFF
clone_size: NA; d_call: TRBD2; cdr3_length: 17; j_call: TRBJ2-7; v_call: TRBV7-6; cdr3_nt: TGTGCCAGCAGCTTAGCGCTAGGTAGCGGGACCGCCTACGAGCAGTACTTC; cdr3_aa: CASSLALGSGTAYEQYF
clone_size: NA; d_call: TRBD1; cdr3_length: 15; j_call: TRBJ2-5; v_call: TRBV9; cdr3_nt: TGTGCCAGCAGCGTAGACCAGGGGGCTAAGGAGACCCAGTACTTC; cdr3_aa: CASSVDQGAKETQYF
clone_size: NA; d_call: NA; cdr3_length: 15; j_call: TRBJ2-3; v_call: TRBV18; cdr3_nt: TGTGCCAGCTCACCTGCCAATCCAGGGGCAGATACGCAGTATTTT; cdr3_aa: CASSPANPGADTQYF
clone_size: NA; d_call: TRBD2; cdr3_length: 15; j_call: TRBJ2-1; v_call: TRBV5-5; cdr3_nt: TGTGCCAGCAGCTTAGGTCTAGCGGGGGGAAATGAGCAGTTCTTC; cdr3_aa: CASSLGLAGGNEQFF